This record looks at one T cell receptor beta chain sequence and its context. Antigen unknown. Some clones are missing from TCRdb's copy, which holds only in-frame ones; the method was immunoSEQ multiplex PCR. Of 700,000 or so clones listed, about two thirds are singletons. The data are from a study of shared clonotypes between healthy human individuals. Study results and limitations: Inspection by rarefaction showed sorted-subset sequencing to be incomplete despite large depth. How much donors shared clonotypes was expected to be affected by sequencing depth.

Germline CDR1 SQVTM, CDR2 ANQGSEA. This CDR3 region has 11 residues. V was shortened by 4 bases and J by 4 bases, with 7 bases between the two germline ends. The receptor was derived from a woman in her 30s in good health. The chain has TRBV29-1 and TRBJ2-5; no firm D call. Sequencing was done on a sample of memory CD4+ T cells sorted from blood. Sample subset: CD45RA-negative fraction. This CDR3 is CSVARTETQYF. As DNA, the CDR3 is TGCAGCGTTGCCAGAACAGAGACCCAGTACTTC.